This TCR beta chain was found in a study of cytomegalovirus exposure and HLA in healthy donors. Study-level background: One earlier analysis, a look at 150 million to 200 million T cells, found almost 120 million unique TCR beta sequences.

Germline V lookup: CDR1 KGHSH, CDR2 LQKENI. This CDR3 contains 16 residues. The ends were cut back, 3 bases at V and 3 bases at J, with 16 bases in the middle. Study-wide findings and caveats: In vitro assays verified that a few CMV-associated chains recognized CMV antigens specifically.

This clone has only one observation. What it binds is not known. Primers: 60 Vbeta forward and 13 Jbeta reverse. Sequencing was performed with immunoSEQ multiplex PCR; in TCRdb, only in-frame clones are kept and a portion is missing. The table lists 200,000 or so clones, roughly 80% of them singletons, with just over 1.4% in the top ten. The sample taken for sequencing was PBMCs. The rearrangement joins TRBV18 to TRBJ2-3; tentative D call: TRBD2 (6 bases). This clonotype was obtained from a girl between 5 and 17 years old in good health and CMV-seronegative. In nucleotides, the CDR3 is TGTGCCAGCTCACCTTATTGGACGGGGGAGACAGATACGCAGTATTTT. This gives the protein CASSPYWTGETDTQYF.